The clone carrying this T cell receptor (beta chain) was recorded a few times. Categorization into cohorts depended on clinical history that participants reported. Data came from immunoSEQ multiplex PCR; TCRdb stores just in-frame clones and leaves some out. The repertoire includes 200,000 or so clones, about 85% of them detected once, and less than 14% sits in the top ten. The data belong to a study of blood T cell repertoires in COVID-19. Material for sequencing was PBMCs or T cells enriched from blood (not recorded which). This clonotype originated in a man younger than 45 who had recovered from COVID-19.

CDR3 coding DNA: TGTGCCAGCAGCGCAGGACTAGCGGAGAACGAGCAGTACTTC. Its translation: CASSAGLAENEQYF. This chain joins TRBV9 and TRBJ2-7, with 10 bases fitting TRBD2. V gave up 3 bases and J gave up 5 bases; unmatched junction bases: 5. The CDR3 is 14 amino acids. The germline V gene has CDR1 SGDLS and CDR2 YYNGEE.